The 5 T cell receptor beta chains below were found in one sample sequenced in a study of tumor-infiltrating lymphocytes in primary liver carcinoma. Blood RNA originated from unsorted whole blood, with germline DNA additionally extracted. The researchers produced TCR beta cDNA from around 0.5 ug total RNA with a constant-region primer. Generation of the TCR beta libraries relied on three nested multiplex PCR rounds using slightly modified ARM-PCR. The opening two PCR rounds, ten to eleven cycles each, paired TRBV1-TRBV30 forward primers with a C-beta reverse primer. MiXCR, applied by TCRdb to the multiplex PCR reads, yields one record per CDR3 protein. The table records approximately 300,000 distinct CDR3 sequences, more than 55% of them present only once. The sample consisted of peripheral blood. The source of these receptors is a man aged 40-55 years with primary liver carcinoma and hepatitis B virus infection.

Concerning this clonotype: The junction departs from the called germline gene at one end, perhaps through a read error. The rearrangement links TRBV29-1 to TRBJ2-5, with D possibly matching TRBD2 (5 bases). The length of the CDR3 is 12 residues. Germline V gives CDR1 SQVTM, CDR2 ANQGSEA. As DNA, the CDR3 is TGCAGCGTTCAAGAGGGTGGAGAGACCCAGCACTTC. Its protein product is CSVQEGGETQHF.

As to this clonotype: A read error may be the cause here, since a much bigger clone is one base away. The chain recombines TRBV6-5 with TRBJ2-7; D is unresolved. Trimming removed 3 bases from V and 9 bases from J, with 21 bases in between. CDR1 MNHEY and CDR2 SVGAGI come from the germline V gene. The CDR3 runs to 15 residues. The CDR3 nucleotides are TGTGCCAGCAGTTATGTGAGCGTAAGTGCCCACGTGCAGTACTTC. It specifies CASSYVSVSAHVQYF.

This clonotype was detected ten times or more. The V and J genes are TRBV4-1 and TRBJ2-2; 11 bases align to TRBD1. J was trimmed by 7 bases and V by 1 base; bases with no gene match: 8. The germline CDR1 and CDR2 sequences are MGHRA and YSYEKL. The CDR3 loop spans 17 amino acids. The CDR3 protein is CASSQVKGTGGVGELFF. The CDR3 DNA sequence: TGCGCCAGCAGCCAAGTCAAGGGGACAGGGGGTGTCGGGGAGCTGTTTTTT.

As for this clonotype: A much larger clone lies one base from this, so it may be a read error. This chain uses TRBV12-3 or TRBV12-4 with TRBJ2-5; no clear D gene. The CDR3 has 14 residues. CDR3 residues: CTSSYGTGGETQYF. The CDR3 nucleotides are TGTACCAGCAGTTATGGTACGGGTGGGGAGACCCAGTACTTC.

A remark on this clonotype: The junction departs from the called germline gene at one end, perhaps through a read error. CDR3 bases: TGTGCCATCAGTGATTCTAGGACAGGGGGGCTCTACGAGCAATACTTC. This gives the protein CAISDSRTGGLYEQYF. V gene TRBV10-3 combines with J gene TRBJ2-7; TRBD1 aligns across 10 bases. CDR1 ENHRY and CDR2 SYGVKD come from the germline V gene. This CDR3 spans 16 amino acids.